This is a list of T cell receptor beta chains from one sample in a study of T-cell reconstitution after alpha-beta-depleted transplantation in children. TCRdb re-analysed the PCR reads in MiXCR, keeping a single row per CDR3 protein. This table holds about 180,000 distinct CDR3 sequences, 11% found once. This specimen was PBMCs, taken before TCRalphabeta/CD19-depleted stem cell transplant. The receptors originated from a boy between 2 and 10 years old with acute myeloid leukemia, due to receive a stem cell transplant. Both conserved end residues are part of each CDR3. A D gene is named only where the DNA matches it firmly. Each size is once, few, many, or a class for an expanded clone.

abundance | j_gene | v_gene | d_gene | CDR3aa | CDR3nt
few | TRBJ2-2 | TRBV3-1 | TRBD2 | CASSQRLSGRNTGELFF | TGTGCCAGCAGCCAGCGCCTAAGCGGGAGGAACACCGGGGAGCTGTTTTTT
many | TRBJ2-1 | TRBV12-5 | TRBD2 | CASGLSNLGTSGKIEQFF | TGTGCTAGTGGTTTGAGCAACCTCGGGACTAGCGGGAAGATTGAGCAGTTCTTC
many | TRBJ2-1 | TRBV21-1 | . | CASSSRRQGVFNEQFF | TGTGCCAGCAGCTCCAGACGTCAGGGGGTATTCAATGAGCAGTTCTTC
many | TRBJ2-5 | TRBV20-1 | TRBD2 | CSASPTSGGIHGEETQYF | TGCAGTGCTAGCCCCACTAGCGGGGGGATACACGGGGAAGAGACCCAGTACTTC
many | TRBJ1-3 | TRBV6-5 | . | CASSLNVLAGNTIYF | TGTGCCAGCAGTTTAAATGTGCTGGCGGGAAACACCATATATTTT
many | TRBJ2-1 | TRBV12-3/TRBV12-4 | TRBD2 | CASSYTSGPGPEQFF | TGTGCCAGCAGTTATACTAGCGGTCCAGGCCCTGAGCAGTTCTTC
many | TRBJ2-4 | TRBV20-1 | TRBD2 | CSARTGLAGAKNIQYF | TGCAGTGCTCGAACTGGACTAGCGGGAGCCAAAAACATTCAGTACTTC
many | TRBJ1-2 | TRBV20-1 | TRBD1 | CSATRQGNYGYTF | TGCAGTGCGACTAGACAGGGGAACTATGGCTACACCTTC
many | TRBJ2-7 | TRBV12-3/TRBV12-4 | TRBD1 | CASRSTTPGTQGVYEQYF | TGTGCCAGCAGATCCACCACCCCCGGGACCCAGGGGGTCTACGAGCAGTACTTC
many | TRBJ1-5 | TRBV20-1 | . | CSASRGNGQPQHF | TGCAGTGCTAGTAGGGGTAATGGACAGCCCCAGCATTTT
many | TRBJ1-2 | TRBV3-1 | . | CASSNGPEGGVAYGYTF | TGTGCCAGCAGCAACGGACCTGAAGGGGGAGTCGCCTATGGCTACACCTTC
few | TRBJ2-7 | TRBV10-2 | . | CASNQASSSYEQYF | TGCGCCAGCAATCAGGCTAGCAGCAGCTACGAGCAGTACTTC
many | TRBJ2-3 | TRBV4-2 | TRBD1 | CASSLGQGPTDTQYF | TGTGCCAGCAGCCTGGGACAGGGTCCCACAGATACGCAGTATTTT
many | TRBJ2-7 | TRBV27 | . | CASSPTGSSYEQYF | TGTGCCAGCAGTCCAACAGGGAGCTCCTACGAGCAGTACTTC
many | TRBJ1-2 | TRBV7-8 | TRBD1 | CASSYSPGTGTYGYTF | TGTGCCAGCAGCTATAGTCCCGGGACAGGGACCTATGGCTACACCTTC